A selection of T cell receptor beta chains follows, all from one sample in a study of metastatic and nonmetastatic thyroid tumors. From the PCR reads, TCRdb re-called clones with MiXCR. The table has about 45,000 clones, roughly 4% seen once; the top ten hold roughly 9.8%. The material sequenced was blood. Every receptor here comes from a female donor with papillary thyroid cancer or a benign thyroid nodule (not recorded which). Some clones in this sample may be carry-over from other donors' samples. Each CDR3 is given with its conserved first and last residue. D genes are given only for firm matches. Clone size is stated in some rows and not others, as once, few, many or a class when expanded.

cdr3_aa	cdr3_nt	d_call	v_call	j_call	cdr3_length	clone_size
CASSLDGGTTDTQYF	TGTGCCAGCAGCTTAGACGGGGGAACCACAGATACGCAGTATTTT	NA	TRBV7-2	TRBJ2-3	15	NA
CASSPSVQGNYGYTF	TGTGCCAGCAGCCCTTCGGTACAGGGTAACTATGGCTACACCTTC	NA	TRBV7-8	TRBJ1-2	15	NA
CASSLNGFVLAEGEETQYF	TGTGCCAGCAGCTTAAATGGGTTCGTGCTAGCGGAAGGAGAAGAGACCCAGTACTTC	TRBD2	TRBV7-3	TRBJ2-5	19	many
CASSGRAQSPDTQYF	TGTGCCAGCAGTGGGCGGGCACAGAGCCCAGATACGCAGTATTTT	NA	TRBV2	TRBJ2-3	15	NA
CATGTTAESGYTF	TGTGCCACAGGCACGACAGCCGAGAGTGGATACACCTTC	NA	TRBV27	TRBJ1-2	13	NA
CASSPPGGYGYTF	TGTGCCAGCAGCCCCCCCGGGGGCTATGGCTACACCTTC	NA	TRBV6-1	TRBJ1-2	13	many
CASSEVIVYGYTF	TGTGCCAGCAGCGAGGTGATAGTCTATGGCTACACCTTC	NA	TRBV12-3/TRBV12-4	TRBJ1-2	13	NA
CASSYGRVYGYTF	TGTGCCAGCAGTTACGGGAGAGTCTATGGCTACACCTTC	NA	TRBV6-2/TRBV6-3	TRBJ1-2	13	NA
CASSLAGSYEQYF	TGTGCCAGCAGCTTGGCAGGATCCTACGAGCAGTACTTC	NA	TRBV11-2	TRBJ2-7	13	many
CASSEVSDSPLGANYGYTF	TGTGCCAGCAGTGAAGTTAGTGACAGCCCCCTTGGGGCCAACTATGGCTACACCTTC	NA	TRBV6-1	TRBJ1-2	19	few
CSARESSYNSPLHF	TGCAGTGCTAGAGAGAGCTCCTATAATTCACCCCTCCACTTT	NA	TRBV20-1	TRBJ1-6	14	many
CASSQLKATPTNTEAFF	TGTGCCAGCAGCCAACTAAAGGCGACACCGACGAACACTGAAGCTTTCTTT	NA	TRBV14	TRBJ1-1	17	many
CASSTEEGVSGANVLTF	TGTGCCAGCAGTACCGAGGAGGGGGTATCTGGGGCCAACGTCCTGACTTTC	NA	TRBV27	TRBJ2-6	17	many
CANSPSAEGAYEQYF	TGTGCCAACAGCCCCAGTGCCGAGGGAGCCTACGAGCAGTACTTC	NA	TRBV7-3	TRBJ2-7	15	few
CAINRDLSTDTQYF	TGTGCCATAAACCGGGACTTATCCACAGATACGCAGTATTTT	NA	TRBV6-1	TRBJ2-3	14	few
CASSPTSGGNTGELFF	TGTGCCAGCAGCCCCACCAGCGGGGGAAACACCGGGGAGCTGTTTTTT	TRBD2	TRBV3-1	TRBJ2-2	16	few
CASRPGTGLTDTQYF	TGTGCCAGCAGACCAGGGACAGGGCTCACAGATACGCAGTATTTT	TRBD1	TRBV12-3/TRBV12-4	TRBJ2-3	15	many